Following are 13 T cell receptor beta chains from one sample sequenced in a study of shared clonotypes between healthy human individuals. The method was immunoSEQ multiplex PCR; TCRdb's version includes in-frame clones alone and lacks a portion of them. Of under 2.5 million clones detected, approximately 90% appear once; the ten largest clones hold 0.3% to 0.45%. Input material: naive CD4+ T cells from PBMCs. Subset indicated: CD45RA+ positively selected. The receptors were sampled from a man younger than 35 in good health. Some clones in this sample may be carry-over from other donors' samples.

The rearrangement uses TRBV2 and TRBJ2-7, with 8 bases matching TRBD1. This CDR3 has 14 residues. The V and J ends lost 3 bases and 3 bases, in that order; junction bases with no gene match: 4. Germline V gene data show CDR1 as SNHLY and CDR2 as FYNNEI. CDR3 bases: TGTGCCAGCAGTGATCAGGGACAGGACTACGAGCAGTACTTC. It specifies CASSDQGQDYEQYF.

The count of this clone is one. V and J are TRBV5-4 and TRBJ2-1; 9 positions match TRBD1. CDR3 length: 14 residues. The V gene's germline CDR1 is SGHNT and CDR2 YYREEE (reference sequence). The V segment lost 5 bases and the J segment 8 bases; nucleotides outside the gene matches: 8. Here the CDR3 reads CASRSDRGRDEQFF. The CDR3 region has the DNA TGTGCCAGCAGGTCCGACAGGGGGAGGGATGAGCAGTTCTTC.

This clone is a singleton in its sample. The V gene is TRBV7-3, the J gene TRBJ2-5; 11 bases line up with TRBD1. Germline assignment: CDR1 SGHTA and CDR2 FQGTGA. The CDR3 runs to 15 residues. V lost 5 bases to trimming and J lost 5 bases; unmatched junction nucleotides: 7. CDR3 nucleotides: TGTGCCAGCAGCCCTGGGACAGGGGGTGTTGAGACCCAGTACTTC. This encodes CASSPGTGGVETQYF.

The V and J genes are TRBV5-8 and TRBJ2-2, with a tentative D call TRBD2 (6 bases). CDR3 length: 15 amino acids. The germline CDR1 and CDR2 sequences are SGHTS and YDEGEE. V was cut by 6 bases and J by 4 bases, with 16 bases left in between. CDR3 region: CASTRLGGGTGELFF. In nucleotides, the CDR3 is TGTGCCAGCACCCGACTAGGTGGGGGCACCGGGGAGCTGTTTTTT.

The chain employs TRBV5-4 and TRBJ1-2; the D gene is possibly TRBD1 (5 bases). Germline CDR1 reads SGHNT; CDR2 reads YYREEE (reference sequence). This CDR3 has 13 amino acids. V was trimmed by 4 bases and J by 8 bases, leaving 15 bases between them. The CDR3 loop is CASSIAGTTGYTF. In DNA form, the CDR3 reads TGTGCCAGCAGCATAGCCGGGACGACCGGCTACACCTTC.

V gene TRBV7-2 combines with J gene TRBJ2-2; TRBD1 or TRBD2 may be the D gene (5 bases each). The CDR3 is 16 amino acids. With 1 base removed from V and 0 bases from J, the gap between germline ends came to 9 bases. CDR1 is SGHTA and CDR2 is FQGNSA in the germline V gene. CDR3 sequence reads: CASSLVGTTNTGELFF. The CDR3 nucleotides are TGTGCCAGCAGCTTAGTTGGGACGACGAACACCGGGGAGCTGTTTTTT.

J is TRBJ2-5 and V is TRBV7-2; 10 bases match TRBD1. The J segment lost 6 bases and the V segment lost 5 bases, leaving 12 bases of the junction unmatched. The CDR3 runs 16 residues. The germline V gene has CDR1 SGHTA and CDR2 FQGNSA. The CDR3 coding sequence is TGTGCCAGCAGCCCGGGCGGGACAGGGGTCGGGAAGACCCAGTACTTC. It yields the protein CASSPGGTGVGKTQYF. The whole variable domain, remainder taken from reference TRBV7-2 and TRBJ2-5, is GAGVSQSPSNKVTEKGKDVELRCDPISGHTALYWYRQSLGQGLEFLIYFQGNSAPDKSGLPSDRFSAERTGGSVSTLTIQRTQQEDSAVYLCASSPGGTGVGKTQYFGPGTRLLVL.

The chain combines TRBV12-5 with TRBJ2-7; the match to TRBD2 covers 9 bases. Germline V gene lookup returns CDR1 LGHNT and CDR2 FRNRAP. The V segment lost 7 bases and the J segment 0 bases; nucleotides outside the gene matches: 19. CDR3 length: 19 residues. The CDR3 spells CASAPGWGLAGISSYEQYF. The CDR3 DNA reads as TGTGCTAGTGCCCCGGGGTGGGGGCTAGCGGGAATCTCCTCCTACGAGCAGTACTTC.

The chain is built from TRBV18 and TRBJ2-7, with TRBD2 matching over 7 bases. This CDR3 has 14 residues. Germline values: CDR1 KGHSH, CDR2 LQKENI. V was pared by 2 bases and J by 4 bases, with 5 bases of the junction left unmatched. The CDR3, as DNA: TGTGCCAGCTCACCAGGTTGGGAGGGATACGAGCAGTACTTC. Residues: CASSPGWEGYEQYF. Based on the CDR3 plus reference TRBV18 and TRBJ2-7, the full variable domain is NAGVMQNPRHLVRRRGQEARLRCSPMKGHSHVYWYRQLPEEGLKFMVYLQKENIIDESGMPKERFSAEFPKEGPSILRIQQVVRGDSAAYFCASSPGWEGYEQYFGPGTRLTVT.

The chain uses TRBV15 and TRBJ2-7; D not resolved. The CDR3 totals 14 residues. Germline assignment: CDR1 LNHNV and CDR2 YYDKDF (reference sequence). V was clipped by 1 base and J by 4 bases, with 11 bases between them. The CDR3 nucleotides read TGTGCCACCAGCAGAGGGATCGGTCCGTACGAGCAGTACTTC. Protein product: CATSRGIGPYEQYF. Drawing the rest from reference TRBV15 and TRBJ2-7, the complete variable domain is DAMVIQNPRYQVTQFGKPVTLSCSQTLNHNVMYWYQQKSSQAPKLLFHYYDKDFNNEADTPDNFQSRRPNTSFCFLDIRSPGLGDTAMYLCATSRGIGPYEQYFGPGTRLTVT.

The chain couples TRBV4-1 to TRBJ1-4; D unclear. The germline V gene has CDR1 MGHRA and CDR2 YSYEKL. V lost 1 base to trimming and J lost 7 bases, with 7 bases between them. This CDR3 contains 13 residues. The CDR3 region is CASSQVPGEKLFF. The CDR3 DNA reads TGCGCCAGCAGCCAAGTTCCAGGTGAAAAACTGTTTTTT.

The gene calls are TRBV5-1 and TRBJ1-2, with D unclear. Germline-derived CDR1 and CDR2 are SGHRS and YFSETQ. V lost 1 base and J 2 bases, leaving 9 bases between the germline ends. The CDR3 consists of 14 residues. This CDR3 reads CASSLSSLNYGYTF. In DNA form, the CDR3 reads TGCGCCAGCAGCTTGAGCAGCCTGAACTATGGCTACACCTTC.

The chain carries TRBV18 and TRBJ2-7; possibly TRBD1 or TRBD2 for D (5 bases each). Germline CDR1 and CDR2: KGHSH and LQKENI. Trimming cost V 6 bases and J 3 bases, with 12 bases left between them. The CDR3 consists of 13 residues. For the CDR3, the DNA is TGTGCCAGCTCTCTGCAGAGGGGCTACGAGCAGTACTTC. Translation: CASSLQRGYEQYF.